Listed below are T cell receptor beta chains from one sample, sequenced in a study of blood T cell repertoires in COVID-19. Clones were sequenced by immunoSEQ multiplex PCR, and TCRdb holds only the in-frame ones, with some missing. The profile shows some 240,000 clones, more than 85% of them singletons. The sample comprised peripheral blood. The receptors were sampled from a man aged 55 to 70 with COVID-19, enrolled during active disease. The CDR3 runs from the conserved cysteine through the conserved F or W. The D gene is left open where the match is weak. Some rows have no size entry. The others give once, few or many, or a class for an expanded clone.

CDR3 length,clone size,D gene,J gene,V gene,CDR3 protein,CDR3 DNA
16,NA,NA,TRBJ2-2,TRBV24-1,CATSDLMQRGTGELFF,TGTGCCACCAGTGATTTGATGCAGAGGGGGACCGGGGAGCTGTTTTTT
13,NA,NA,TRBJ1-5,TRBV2,CASSGQVNQPQHF,TGTGCCAGCAGTGGGCAGGTAAATCAGCCCCAGCATTTT
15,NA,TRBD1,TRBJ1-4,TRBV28,CASSPGQVDNEKLFF,TGTGCCAGCAGCCCAGGACAGGTAGATAATGAAAAACTGTTTTTT
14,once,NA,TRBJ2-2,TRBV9,CASSVVGAAGELFF,TGTGCCAGCAGCGTAGTGGGGGCGGCCGGGGAGCTGTTTTTT
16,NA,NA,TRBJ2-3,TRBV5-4,CASSQPSTLSTDTQYF,TGTGCCAGCAGCCAACCCTCAACTTTAAGCACAGATACGCAGTATTTT
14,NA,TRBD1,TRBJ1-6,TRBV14,CASSPGTANSPLHF,TGTGCCAGCAGCCCCGGGACAGCCAATTCACCCCTCCACTTT
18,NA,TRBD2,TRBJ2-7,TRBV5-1,CASSVRSGTSDLSYEQYF,TGCGCCAGCAGCGTACGATCCGGGACTAGCGACCTATCCTACGAGCAGTACTTC
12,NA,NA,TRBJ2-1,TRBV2,CASSVNSPEQFF,TGTGCCAGCAGTGTAAATAGCCCTGAGCAGTTCTTC
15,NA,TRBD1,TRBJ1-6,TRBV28,CASSRDRRDNSPLHF,TGTGCCAGCAGTCGGGACAGGAGAGATAATTCACCCCTCCACTTT
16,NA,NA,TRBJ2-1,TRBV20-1,CSASWGRGSSYNEQFF,TGCAGTGCTAGTTGGGGTAGAGGGAGCTCCTACAATGAGCAGTTCTTC
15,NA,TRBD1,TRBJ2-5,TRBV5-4,CASSQGQRAKETQYF,TGTGCCAGCAGTCAGGGACAGAGAGCTAAAGAGACCCAGTACTTC
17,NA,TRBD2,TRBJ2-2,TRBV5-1,CASSPTTSGSEAGELFF,TGCGCCAGCAGCCCAACCACTAGCGGGAGCGAGGCCGGGGAGCTGTTTTTT
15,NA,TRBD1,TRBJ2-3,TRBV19,CASSMWDRVTDTQYF,TGTGCCAGTAGTATGTGGGACAGGGTTACAGATACGCAGTATTTT
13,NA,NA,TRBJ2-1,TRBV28,CASSTIQVAEQFF,TGTGCCAGCAGTACGATACAAGTAGCTGAGCAGTTCTTC
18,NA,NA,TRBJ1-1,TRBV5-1,CASSSPEGRESLNTEAFF,TGCGCCAGCAGCTCCCCCGAAGGCAGGGAATCTCTGAACACTGAAGCTTTCTTT
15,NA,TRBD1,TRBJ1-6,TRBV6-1,CASSEARRGLSPLHF,TGTGCCAGCAGTGAAGCGCGCAGGGGGCTGTCACCCCTCCACTTT
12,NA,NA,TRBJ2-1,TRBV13,CASSLQGNEQFF,TGTGCCAGCAGCCTCCAGGGTAATGAGCAGTTCTTC
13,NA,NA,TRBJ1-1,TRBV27,CASTTRVGTEALF,TGTGCCAGCACGACCAGGGTGGGCACTGAAGCTCTCTTT
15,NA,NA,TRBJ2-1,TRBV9,CASSVSGGSRDEQFF,TGTGCCAGCAGCGTATCCGGAGGAAGTCGAGATGAGCAGTTCTTC
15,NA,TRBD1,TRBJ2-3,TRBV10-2,CASRAGTGLADTQYF,TGCGCCAGCAGAGCCGGGACAGGGTTAGCGGATACGCAGTATTTT
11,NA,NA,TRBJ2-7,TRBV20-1,CSAKTNYEQYF,TGCAGTGCTAAGACTAACTACGAGCAGTACTTC
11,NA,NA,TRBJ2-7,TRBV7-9,CASSSLSEQYF,TGTGCCAGCAGCTCCTTATCTGAGCAGTACTTC
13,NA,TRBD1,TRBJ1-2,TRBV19,CASSRGTVYGYTF,TGTGCCAGTAGTAGAGGGACAGTCTATGGCTACACCTTC
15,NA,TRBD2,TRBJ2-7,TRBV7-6,CASSRTSGSSYEQYF,TGTGCCAGCAGCAGGACTAGCGGGAGCTCCTACGAGCAGTACTTC
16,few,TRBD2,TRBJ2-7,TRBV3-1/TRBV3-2,CASSQGTSGRMSEQYF,TGTGCCAGCAGCCAAGGCACTAGCGGGAGGATGAGCGAGCAGTACTTC
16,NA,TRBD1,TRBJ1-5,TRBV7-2,CASSPRTGGLDQPQHF,TGTGCCAGCAGCCCGCGCACAGGGGGTTTAGATCAGCCCCAGCATTTT
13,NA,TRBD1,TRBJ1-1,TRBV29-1,CSAALQGETEAFF,TGCAGCGCCGCCCTGCAGGGGGAGACTGAAGCTTTCTTT
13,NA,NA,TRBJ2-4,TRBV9,CASSGGGRDIQYF,TGTGCCAGCAGCGGGGGCGGCCGGGACATTCAGTACTTC
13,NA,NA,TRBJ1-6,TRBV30,CAWTGSYNSPLHF,TGTGCCTGGACCGGCTCCTATAATTCACCCCTCCACTTT
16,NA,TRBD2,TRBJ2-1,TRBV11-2,CASSLDIAGGPNEQFF,TGTGCCAGCAGCTTAGATATAGCGGGGGGGCCAAATGAGCAGTTCTTC
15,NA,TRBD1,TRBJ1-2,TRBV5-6,CASSSPGTGGNGYTF,TGTGCCAGCAGCTCACCCGGGACAGGGGGCAATGGCTACACCTTC
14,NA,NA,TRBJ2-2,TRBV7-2,CASSLVADPGELFF,TGTGCCAGCAGCCTGGTTGCGGATCCCGGGGAGCTGTTTTTT
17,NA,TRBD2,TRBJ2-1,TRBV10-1,CASSRGKRGGSYNEQFF,TGCGCCAGCAGTAGGGGAAAGCGGGGGGGCTCCTACAATGAGCAGTTCTTC
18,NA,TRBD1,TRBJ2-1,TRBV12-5,CASGLASQGAMGGNEQFF,TGTGCTAGTGGTTTGGCCTCCCAGGGGGCGATGGGGGGAAATGAGCAGTTCTTC
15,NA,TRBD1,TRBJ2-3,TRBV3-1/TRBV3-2,CASSQSGQSTDTQYF,TGTGCCAGCAGCCAATCGGGACAGAGCACAGATACGCAGTATTTT
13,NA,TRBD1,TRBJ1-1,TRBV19,CASLPRQGLLAFF,TGTGCCAGTTTACCAAGACAGGGGCTATTAGCTTTCTTT
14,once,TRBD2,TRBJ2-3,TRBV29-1,CSVCSGGSTDTQYF,TGCAGCGTTTGTAGCGGGGGTTCCACAGATACGCAGTATTTT
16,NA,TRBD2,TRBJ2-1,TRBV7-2,CASSSRTSGWYTEQFF,TGTGCCAGCAGCTCTCGGACTAGCGGATGGTACACTGAGCAGTTCTTC